This TCR beta chain was observed in a study of Ad26.COV2.S vaccination and SARS-CoV-2 variants. The table lists this clone with a few counts. Indicated treatment: around 19 received Ad26.COV2.S at low or high dose, single or two shots; about 5 received placebo; per-sample allocation not given. At day 63 after the first vaccine or placebo injection, samples were drawn. Sequenced by immunoSEQ multiplex PCR; TCRdb stores in-frame clones only, minus some. Of roughly 320,000 clones listed, around 86% are singletons. The sequencing here drew on peripheral blood, taken in a trial of Ad26.COV2.S vaccine versus placebo. The TCR sequence derives from a person aged 18-65 years who received the Ad26.COV2.S COVID-19 vaccine or a placebo.

CDR3 in DNA: TGTGCCACCAGCAGAGATGTGGGTAGCGACGGTGTAGATACGCAGTATTTT. Its protein is CATSRDVGSDGVDTQYF. The V call is TRBV15, the J call TRBJ2-3; a weak D match, TRBD2 (5 bases). The length of the CDR3 is 17 residues. The germline V and J ends were trimmed by 0 bases and 5 bases, with 18 bases remaining between them. Germline assignment: CDR1 LNHNV and CDR2 YYDKDF (reference sequence).